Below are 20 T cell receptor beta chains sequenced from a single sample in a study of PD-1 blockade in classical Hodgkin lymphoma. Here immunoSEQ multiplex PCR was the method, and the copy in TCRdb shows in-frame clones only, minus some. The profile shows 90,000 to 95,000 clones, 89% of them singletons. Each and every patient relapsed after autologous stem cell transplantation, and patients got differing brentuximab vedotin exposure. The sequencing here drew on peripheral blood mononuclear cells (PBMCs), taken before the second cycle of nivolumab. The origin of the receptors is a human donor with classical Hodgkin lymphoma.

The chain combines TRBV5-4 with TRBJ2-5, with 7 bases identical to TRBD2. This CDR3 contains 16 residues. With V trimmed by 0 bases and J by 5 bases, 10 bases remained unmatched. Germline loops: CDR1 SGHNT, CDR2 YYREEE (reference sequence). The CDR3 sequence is CASSLVVGGLGETQYF. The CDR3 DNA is TGTGCCAGCAGCTTGGTGGTGGGAGGGCTGGGGGAGACCCAGTACTTC.

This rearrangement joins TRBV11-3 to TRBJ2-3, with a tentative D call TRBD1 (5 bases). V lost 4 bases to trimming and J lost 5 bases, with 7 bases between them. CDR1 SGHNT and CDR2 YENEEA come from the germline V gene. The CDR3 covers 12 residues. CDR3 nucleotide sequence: TGTGCCAGCAGCTCCCAGGGAGATACGCAGTATTTT. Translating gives CASSSQGDTQYF.

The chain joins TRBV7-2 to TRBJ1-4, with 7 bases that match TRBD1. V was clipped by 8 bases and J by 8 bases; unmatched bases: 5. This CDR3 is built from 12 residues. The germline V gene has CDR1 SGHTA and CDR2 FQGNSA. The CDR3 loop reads CASGTAKEKLFF. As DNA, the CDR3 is TGTGCCAGCGGGACAGCCAAGGAAAAACTGTTTTTT.

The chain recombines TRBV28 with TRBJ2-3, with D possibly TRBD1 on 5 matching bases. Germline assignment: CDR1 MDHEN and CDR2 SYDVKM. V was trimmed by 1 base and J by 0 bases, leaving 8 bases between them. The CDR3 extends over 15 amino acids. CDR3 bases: TGTGCCAGCAGTTTATTAGGGGTTAGCACAGATACGCAGTATTTT. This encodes CASSLLGVSTDTQYF.

The CDR3 loop is CASRPLAGSGELFF. CDR3 bases: TGTGCCAGCAGACCACTAGCGGGGAGCGGGGAGCTGTTTTTT. This chain links TRBV7-9 with TRBJ2-2; 10 nucleotides match TRBD2. Germline V CDR1 and CDR2: SEHNR, FQNEAQ (reference sequence). The CDR3 covers 14 residues. V lost 6 bases, J lost 7 bases, and 5 bases stayed unmatched.

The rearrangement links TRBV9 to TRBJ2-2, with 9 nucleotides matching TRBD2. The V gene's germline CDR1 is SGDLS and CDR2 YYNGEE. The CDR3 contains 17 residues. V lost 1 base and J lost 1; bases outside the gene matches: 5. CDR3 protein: CASSVTSTSGNTGELFF. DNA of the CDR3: TGTGCCAGCAGCGTAACTTCGACTAGCGGGAACACCGGGGAGCTGTTTTTT.

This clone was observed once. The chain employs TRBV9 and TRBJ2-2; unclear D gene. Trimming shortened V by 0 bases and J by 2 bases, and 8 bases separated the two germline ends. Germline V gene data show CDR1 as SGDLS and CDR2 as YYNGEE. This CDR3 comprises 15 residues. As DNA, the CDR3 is TGTGCCAGCAGCGTAGTTGGCGCAAACACCGGGGAGCTGTTTTTT. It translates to CASSVVGANTGELFF.

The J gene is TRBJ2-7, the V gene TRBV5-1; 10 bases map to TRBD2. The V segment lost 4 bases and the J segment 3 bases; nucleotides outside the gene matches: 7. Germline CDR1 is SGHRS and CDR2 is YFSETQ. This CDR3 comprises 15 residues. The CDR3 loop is CASSRGLAGDYEQYF. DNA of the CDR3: TGCGCCAGCAGCCGCGGGCTAGCGGGAGACTACGAGCAGTACTTC.

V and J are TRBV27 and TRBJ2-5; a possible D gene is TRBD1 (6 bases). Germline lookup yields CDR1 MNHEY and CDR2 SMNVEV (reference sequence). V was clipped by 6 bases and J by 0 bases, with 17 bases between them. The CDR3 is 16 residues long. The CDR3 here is CASSPMPGHHQETQYF. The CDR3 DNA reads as TGTGCCAGCAGCCCCATGCCGGGACACCACCAAGAGACCCAGTACTTC.

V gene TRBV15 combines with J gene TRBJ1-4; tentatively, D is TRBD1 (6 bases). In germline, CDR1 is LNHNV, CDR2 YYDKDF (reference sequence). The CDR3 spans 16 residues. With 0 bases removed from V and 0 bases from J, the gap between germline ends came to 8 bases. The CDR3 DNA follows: TGTGCCACCAGCAGAGACAGGGGTGCAACTAATGAAAAACTGTTTTTT. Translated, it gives CATSRDRGATNEKLFF.

The chain's CDR3 is CASSLGGQGEKLFF. The CDR3, as DNA: TGCGCCAGCAGCTTGGGAGGACAGGGAGAAAAACTGTTTTTT. The rearrangement uses TRBV5-1 and TRBJ1-4; 8 bases fit TRBD1. J gave up 8 bases and V 0 bases, and 3 bases lay outside the gene matches. Germline-derived CDR1 and CDR2 are SGHRS and YFSETQ. The CDR3 loop spans 14 amino acids.

For the CDR3, the DNA is TGTGCCAGCAGTACCGGACAGTACACTGAAGCTTTCTTT. Residues: CASSTGQYTEAFF. The V and J genes are TRBV28 and TRBJ1-1, with D possibly TRBD1 on 6 matching bases. Germline CDR1 is MDHEN and CDR2 is SYDVKM. The CDR3 is 13 residues long. V lost 5 bases and J 3 bases, leaving 10 bases between the germline ends.

The CDR3 bases are TGTGCCAGCAGCGTCATGGGGACTAGCGGGAGTTCCGGGGAGCTGTTTTTT. Its translation: CASSVMGTSGSSGELFF. The V gene is TRBV9, the J gene TRBJ2-2, with 14 bases aligning to TRBD2. The CDR3 length is 17 residues. From germline, CDR1 is SGDLS and CDR2 YYNGEE. Losses at the gene ends were 2 bases for V and 6 bases for J; bases not matched to a gene: 6.

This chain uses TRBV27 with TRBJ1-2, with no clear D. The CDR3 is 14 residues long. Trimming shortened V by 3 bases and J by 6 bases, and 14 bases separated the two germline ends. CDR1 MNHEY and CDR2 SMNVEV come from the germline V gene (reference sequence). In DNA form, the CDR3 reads TGTGCCAGCAGTTTCCTCCCGGGGTCAGATGGCTACACCTTC. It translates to CASSFLPGSDGYTF.

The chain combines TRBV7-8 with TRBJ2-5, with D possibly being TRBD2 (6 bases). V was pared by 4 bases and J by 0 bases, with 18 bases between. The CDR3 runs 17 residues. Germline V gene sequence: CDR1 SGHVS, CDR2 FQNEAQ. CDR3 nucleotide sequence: TGTGCCAGCAGCTCCCGGGGTAGCGGACCGTACCAAGAGACCCAGTACTTC. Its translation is CASSSRGSGPYQETQYF. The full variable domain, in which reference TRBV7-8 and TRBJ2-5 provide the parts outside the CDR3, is GAGVSQSPRYKVAKRGQDVALRCDPISGHVSLFWYQQALGQGPEFLTYFQNEAQLDKSGLPSDRFFAERPEGSVSTLKIQRTQQEDSAVYLCASSSRGSGPYQETQYFGPGTRLLVL.

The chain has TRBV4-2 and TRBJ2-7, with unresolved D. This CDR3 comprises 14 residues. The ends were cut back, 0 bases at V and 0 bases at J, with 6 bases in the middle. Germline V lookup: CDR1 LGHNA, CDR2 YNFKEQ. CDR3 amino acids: CASSQEMGSYEQYF. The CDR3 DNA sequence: TGTGCCAGCAGCCAAGAAATGGGCTCCTACGAGCAGTACTTC.

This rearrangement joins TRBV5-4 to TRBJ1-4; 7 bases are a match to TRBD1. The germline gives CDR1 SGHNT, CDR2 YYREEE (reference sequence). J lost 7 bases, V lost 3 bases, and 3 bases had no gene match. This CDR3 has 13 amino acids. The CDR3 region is CASSSGTVEKLFF. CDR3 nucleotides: TGTGCCAGCAGCTCCGGGACAGTTGAAAAACTGTTTTTT.

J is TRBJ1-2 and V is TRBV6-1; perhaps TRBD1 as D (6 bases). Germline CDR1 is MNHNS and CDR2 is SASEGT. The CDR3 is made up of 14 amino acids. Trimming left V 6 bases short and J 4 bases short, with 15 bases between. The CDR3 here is CASSPIDRTYGYTF. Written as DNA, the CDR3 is TGTGCCAGCAGCCCCATTGACAGGACCTATGGCTACACCTTC.

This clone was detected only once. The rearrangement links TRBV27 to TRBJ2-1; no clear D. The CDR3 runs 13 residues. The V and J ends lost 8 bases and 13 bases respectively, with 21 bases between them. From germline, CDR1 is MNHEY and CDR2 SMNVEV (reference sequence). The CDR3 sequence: CASAMFSGSDQFF. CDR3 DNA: TGTGCCAGCGCCATGTTTTCCGGTTCCGATCAGTTCTTC.

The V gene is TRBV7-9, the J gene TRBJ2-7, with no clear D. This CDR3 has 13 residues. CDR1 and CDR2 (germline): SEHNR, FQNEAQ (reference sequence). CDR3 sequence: CAEHRPPSYEQYF. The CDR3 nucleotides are TGTGCGGAACATCGACCTCCCTCCTACGAGCAGTACTTC.